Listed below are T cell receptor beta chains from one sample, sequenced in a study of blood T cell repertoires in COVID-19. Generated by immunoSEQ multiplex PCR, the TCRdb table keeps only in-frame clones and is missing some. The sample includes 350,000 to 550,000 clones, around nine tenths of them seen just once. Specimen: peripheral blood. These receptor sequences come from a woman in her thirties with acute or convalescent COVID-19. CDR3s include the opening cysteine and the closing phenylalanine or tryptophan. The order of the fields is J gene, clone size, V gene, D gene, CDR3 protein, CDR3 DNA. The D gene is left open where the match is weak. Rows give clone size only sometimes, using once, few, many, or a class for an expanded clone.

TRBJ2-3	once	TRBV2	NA	CASSLGGWGTDTQYF	TGTGCCAGCAGTTTGGGGGGATGGGGCACAGATACGCAGTATTTT
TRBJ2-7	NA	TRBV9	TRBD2	CASSVGGGSADEQYF	TGTGCCAGCAGCGTAGGCGGGGGGTCGGCGGATGAGCAGTACTTC
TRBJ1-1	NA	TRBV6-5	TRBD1	CASSYGTGWAEAFF	TGTGCCAGCAGTTACGGGACAGGGTGGGCTGAAGCTTTCTTT
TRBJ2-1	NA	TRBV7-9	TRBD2	CASSLGGGGAKEQFF	TGTGCCAGCAGCTTAGGAGGCGGGGGGGCCAAAGAGCAGTTCTTC
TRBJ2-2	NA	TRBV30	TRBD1	CASGGQGRAGELFF	TGTGCCTCCGGGGGACAGGGGCGGGCCGGGGAGCTGTTTTTT
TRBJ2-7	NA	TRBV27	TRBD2	CASSPGTSGGYEQYF	TGTGCCAGCAGTCCTGGGACTAGCGGGGGCTACGAGCAGTACTTC
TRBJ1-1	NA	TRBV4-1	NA	CASSRPGGSMNTEAFF	TGCGCCAGCAGCCGTCCGGGGGGGAGTATGAACACTGAAGCTTTCTTT
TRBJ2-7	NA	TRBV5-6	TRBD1	CASSSGTGSYEQYF	TGTGCCAGCAGCAGTGGGACAGGGTCTTATGAGCAGTACTTC
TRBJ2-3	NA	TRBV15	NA	CATSRGHRDLEDTQYF	TGTGCCACCAGCAGAGGTCACAGGGATTTGGAAGATACGCAGTATTTT
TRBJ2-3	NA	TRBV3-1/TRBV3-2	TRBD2	CASSFGGARDTQYF	TGTGCCAGCAGCTTCGGGGGGGCTAGAGATACGCAGTATTTT
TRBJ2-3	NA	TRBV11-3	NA	CASSLVKATWGPTDTQYF	TGTGCCAGCAGCTTAGTCAAAGCCACTTGGGGCCCGACAGATACGCAGTATTTT
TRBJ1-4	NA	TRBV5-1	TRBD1	CASSRTGGDEKLFF	TGCGCCAGCAGCAGGACAGGGGGCGATGAAAAACTGTTTTTT
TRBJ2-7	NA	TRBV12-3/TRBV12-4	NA	CASSFSPGEQYF	TGTGCCAGCAGTTTCTCTCCCGGCGAGCAGTACTTC
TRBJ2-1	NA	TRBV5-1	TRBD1	CASSSQGTGVSYEQFF	TGCGCCAGCAGCTCTCAAGGGACAGGGGTTTCATATGAGCAGTTCTTC